This T cell receptor beta chain derives from a study of radiation and T cells in renal cell carcinoma. For the study at large: Nephrectomy followed 15 Gy stereotactic body radiation by 4 weeks. Points from the study as a whole: No pretreatment tumor biopsies were available for baseline clonotypes.

Time point specified: blood 2 weeks post-SBRT. Indicated treatment: 15 Gy SBRT to primary tumor, nephrectomy 4 weeks later. Clear cell pathology was present in this patient's renal cell carcinoma. Trimming cost V 6 bases and J 4 bases, with 19 bases left between them. Germline V lookup: CDR1 WNHNN, CDR2 SYGVQD (reference sequence). This CDR3 is built from 15 residues. In the case of this clone: What it recognizes is unknown.

Some clones are missing from TCRdb's copy, which holds only in-frame ones; the method was immunoSEQ multiplex PCR. The profile shows roughly 150,000 clones, 80% to 90% of them singletons. This sample comprised blood, obtained from a patient whose treatment included radiotherapy and nephrectomy. The sequence was collected from a woman between 50 and 59 years old with renal cell carcinoma. The J gene is TRBJ2-7, the V gene TRBV10-1, with D possibly being TRBD1 (6 bases). CDR3 region: CASSDDRTIGYEQYF. The CDR3 DNA sequence: TGCGCCAGCAGCGACGACAGGACGATAGGGTACGAGCAGTACTTC.